This entry concerns a single TCR beta chain. V dropped 5 bases and J dropped 6 bases, with 17 bases sitting between them. The CDR3 has 16 amino acids. The germline V gene has CDR1 SGHVS and CDR2 FNYEAQ. These data come from a study of blood T cell repertoires in COVID-19. The data were produced by immunoSEQ multiplex PCR, yet TCRdb's version contains in-frame clones alone and is incomplete. Of some 200,000 clones in the sample, around 82% were seen once. Cohorts were determined from participant-reported clinical history. The sample comprised PBMCs or T cells enriched from blood (not recorded which). The receptor comes from a man aged 35-49 years who had recovered from COVID-19. The chain recombines TRBV7-6 with TRBJ1-6, with D maybe TRBD1 (5 bases). The CDR3 region is CASSPSGRELNSPLHF. CDR3 bases: TGTGCCAGCAGCCCGTCGGGCAGGGAACTTAATTCACCCCTCCACTTT.